This TCR beta chain was identified in a study of blood T cell repertoires in COVID-19. The wider study: In each case, the material was cDNA or gDNA derived from T cells, B-cell-depleted T cells, or PBMCs.

As processed by the authors: Estimated nucleated cell counts came from reference gene primer amplification. TCRdb keeps only in-frame clones here, not all; method: immunoSEQ multiplex PCR. D and trimming were read from the DNA, whereas the V and J calls and clone size are those reported in that table. The repertoire has approximately 81,000 clones, roughly 86% of them found once; the top ten carry approximately 7.3%. Germline values: CDR1 LGHDT, CDR2 YNNKEL (reference sequence). J lost 11 bases, V lost 5 bases, and 11 bases had no gene match. This CDR3 region has 14 residues. The sample consisted of peripheral blood. This chain uses TRBV3-1 (or the pseudogene TRBV3-2) with TRBJ1-1; 10 positions agree with TRBD1. This TCR was sampled from a human donor in a cohort sampled during active COVID-19. In nucleotides, the CDR3 is TGTGCCAGCAGCTCCGGGACAGGGGAAAGCGGCGCTTTCTTT. Translating gives CASSSGTGESGAFF.